This T cell receptor beta chain was captured in a study of post-analysis software for immune sequencing data. Study-level background: Relapsing-remitting, secondary progressive and progressive-relapsing forms made up the multiple sclerosis disease courses. Study-level findings and limits: Strong co-clustering by F measure was seen for same-batch samples. Patients used about 5 TRBV segments, including TRBV5-6, TRBV5-1 and TRBV20-1, more often than controls.

Germline CDR1 is MDHEN and CDR2 is SYDVKM. The CDR3 length is 21 residues. Of note for this clonotype: Its target is unknown.

cDNA libraries for TCR beta contained unique molecular identifiers. Each CDR3 protein gets one entry after TCRdb re-called the PCR reads with MiXCR. The sample lists 650,000 to 850,000 distinct CDR3 sequences, 46% occurring once. Specimen: blood. The sequence was collected from a girl between 10 and 17 years old with multiple sclerosis. V usage is TRBV28 and J usage is TRBJ2-1, with TRBD2 identical over 13 bases. Gene TRBJ2-7 matches the end of the DNA better, so the J call may be wrong. The CDR3 loop reads CASSLRSGHPGLAGIYNEQYF. The CDR3 nucleotides are TGTGCCAGCAGTTTACGTTCGGGACACCCGGGACTAGCGGGAATCTACAATGAGCAGTACTTC.